This T cell receptor (beta chain) came from a study of OX40 agonist ivuxolimab in advanced cancers. Study-level background: Ivuxolimab was a fully human IgG2 agonistic monoclonal antibody targeting the costimulatory receptor OX40 (CD134). The paper describes the monotherapy dose-escalation part (N = 52 patients) of the phase I trial of ivuxolimab. Intravenous ivuxolimab was administered to patients every 2 weeks at six dose levels: 0.01, 0.1, 0.3, 1.5, 3 and 10 mg/kg. Partial responses were achieved by three dose-escalation patients, of whom one had hepatocellular carcinoma and two had cutaneous melanoma. Of the roughly 52 dose-escalation patients, hepatocellular carcinoma was present in about 20, melanoma in approximately 15, renal cell carcinoma in 9 and head and neck cancer in 9. Patients were allowed to have had prior anti-PD-1, anti-PD-L1 or anti-CTLA-4 therapy, and less than 45% of the dose-escalation patients had previously received checkpoint inhibitors. The point of sequencing TCRbeta in the periphery was to test whether ivuxolimab changed TCR sequence diversity and drove clonal T-cell expansion. In the dose-escalation cohort, roughly 80% of patients were male, and the mean age was approximately 60 years, with a range of roughly 20 to 79.

To sequence the TCRbeta CDR3 region, genomic DNA was isolated from the sorted cells. The immunoSEQ Assay was used to sequence the TCRbeta CDR3 regions. Imported from immuneACCESS, the table was reduced by TCRdb to in-frame sequences with V and J called. These copies leave out some clones; in studies compared against another copy, an unresolved V gene accounts for under half, and the cause of the remainder is not known. The sample table contains 75,000 to 90,000 clones; only one count was recorded for about 85% of them. Of the sample, under 3% is held by the ten largest clones. Beyond this particular receptor, the publication reports: Which antigens the clonally expanded peripheral T cells were specific for was not determined. At doses of 0.1 to 3.0 mg/kg, clonal expansion of both CD4+ and CD8+ T cells in blood was seen between baseline and week 6. After ivuxolimab, more expanded clones were found on average in CD8+ T cells than in CD4+ T cells. Low levels of normalized T-cell clonal expansion were also seen in some patients who did not respond. In the 0.1-3.0 mg/kg groups, partial responders were among the patients with the lowest normalized peripheral clonal expansion, particularly in CD8+ T cells.

On this clone itself: This clone's antigen is unknown. Base qualities are not recorded, but no much larger clone differs from it by a single base.

Including cysteine and phenylalanine, the CDR3 has 12 amino acids. The DNA shown is the 36-base CDR3, in frame from base 1. The germline V gene gives CDR1 as SGHDT and CDR2 as YYEEEE. Cut back by 3 bases and 8 bases, the V and J ends lie 11 bases apart. The trial excluded patients who had a history of autoimmune disease or who were on systemic immunosuppression. In every dose cohort, peripheral blood was drawn for TCR sequencing at baseline, cycle 4 day 1, and cycle 7 day 1. The samples were drawn from a first-in-human, open-label, multicenter phase I dose-escalation trial of ivuxolimab. Adults with locally advanced or metastatic melanoma, renal cell, hepatocellular, or head and neck squamous cell carcinoma were enrolled in the trial. Before TCR sequencing, CD4+ T cells and CD8+ T cells from peripheral blood were sorted into separate populations.

The chain was built from TRBV5-6 and TRBJ1-2; the D gene cannot be named for sure. The starting material was CD4+ or CD8+ T cells sorted from blood, obtained in a trial of the OX40 agonist ivuxolimab. This TCR was sampled from an adult with an advanced solid tumor such as melanoma, head and neck, liver or kidney cancer. The CDR3: CASSSTPYGYTF. At the DNA level, the sequence is TGTGCCAGCAGCTCTACACCGTACGGCTACACCTTC.